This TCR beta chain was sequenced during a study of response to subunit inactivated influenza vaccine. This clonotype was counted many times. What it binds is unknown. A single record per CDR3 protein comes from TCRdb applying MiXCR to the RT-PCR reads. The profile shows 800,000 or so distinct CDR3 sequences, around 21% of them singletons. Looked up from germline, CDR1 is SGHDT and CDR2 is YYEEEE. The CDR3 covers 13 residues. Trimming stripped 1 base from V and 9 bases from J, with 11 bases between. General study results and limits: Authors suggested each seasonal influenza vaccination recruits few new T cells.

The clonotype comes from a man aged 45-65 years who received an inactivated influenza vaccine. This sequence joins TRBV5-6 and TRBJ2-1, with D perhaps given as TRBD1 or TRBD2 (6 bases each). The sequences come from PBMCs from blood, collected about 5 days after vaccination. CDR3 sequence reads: CASSLKGGIEQFF. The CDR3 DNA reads TGTGCCAGCAGCTTGAAGGGGGGCATTGAGCAGTTCTTC.